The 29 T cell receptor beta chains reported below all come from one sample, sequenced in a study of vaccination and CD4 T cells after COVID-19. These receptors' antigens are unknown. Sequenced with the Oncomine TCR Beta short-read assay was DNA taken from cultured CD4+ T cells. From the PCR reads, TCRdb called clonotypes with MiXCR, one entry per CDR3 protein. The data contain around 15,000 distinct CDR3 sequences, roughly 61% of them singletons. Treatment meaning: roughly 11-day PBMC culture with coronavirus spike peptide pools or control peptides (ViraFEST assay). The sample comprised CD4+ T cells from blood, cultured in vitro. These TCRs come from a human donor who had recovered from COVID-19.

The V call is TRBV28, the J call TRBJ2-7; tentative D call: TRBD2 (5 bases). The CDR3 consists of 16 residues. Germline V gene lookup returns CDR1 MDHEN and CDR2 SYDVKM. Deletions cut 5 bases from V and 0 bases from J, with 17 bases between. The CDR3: CASSLSATTFSYEQYF. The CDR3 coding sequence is TGTGCCAGCAGTCTCTCGGCGACTACATTCTCCTACGAGCAGTACTTC.

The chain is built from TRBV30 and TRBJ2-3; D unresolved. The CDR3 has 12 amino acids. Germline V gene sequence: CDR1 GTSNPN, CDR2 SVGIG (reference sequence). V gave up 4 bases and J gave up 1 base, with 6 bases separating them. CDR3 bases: TGTGCCTGGACTCCTGGCACAGATACGCAGTATTTT. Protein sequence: CAWTPGTDTQYF.

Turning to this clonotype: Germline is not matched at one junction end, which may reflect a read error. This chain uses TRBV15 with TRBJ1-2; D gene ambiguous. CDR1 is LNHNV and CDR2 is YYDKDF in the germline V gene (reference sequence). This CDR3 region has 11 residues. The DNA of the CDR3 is TGTGCCACCAGCAGAGAGGGCTGGCCAGACTTC. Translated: CATSREGWPDF.

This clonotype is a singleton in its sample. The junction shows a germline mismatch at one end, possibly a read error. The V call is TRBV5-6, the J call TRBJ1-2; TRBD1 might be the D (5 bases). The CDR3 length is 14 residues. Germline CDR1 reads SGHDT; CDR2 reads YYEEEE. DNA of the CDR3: TGTGCCAGCAGCTTGGTGGGGCCTTACTACGGCTACACCTTC. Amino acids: CASSLVGPYYGYTF.

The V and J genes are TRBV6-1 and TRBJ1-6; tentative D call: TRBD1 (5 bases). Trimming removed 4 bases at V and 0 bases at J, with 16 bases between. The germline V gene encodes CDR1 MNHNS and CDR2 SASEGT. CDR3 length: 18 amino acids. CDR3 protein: CASSVKGDLSSYNSPLHF. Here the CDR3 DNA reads TGTGCCAGCAGTGTAAAAGGGGACCTGAGCTCCTATAATTCACCCCTCCACTTT.

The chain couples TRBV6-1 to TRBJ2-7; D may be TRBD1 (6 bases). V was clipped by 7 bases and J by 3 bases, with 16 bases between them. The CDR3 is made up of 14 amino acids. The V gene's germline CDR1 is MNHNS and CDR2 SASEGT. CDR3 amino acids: CASTSRDTGYEQYF. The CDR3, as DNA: TGTGCCAGCACCTCCCGGGACACGGGCTACGAGCAGTACTTC.

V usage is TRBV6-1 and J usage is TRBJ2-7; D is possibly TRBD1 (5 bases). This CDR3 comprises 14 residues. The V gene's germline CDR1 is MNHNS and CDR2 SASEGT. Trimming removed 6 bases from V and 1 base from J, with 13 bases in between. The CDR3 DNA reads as TGTGCCAGCAGAACACTCGACAGATCCTACGAGCAGTACTTC. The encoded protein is CASRTLDRSYEQYF.

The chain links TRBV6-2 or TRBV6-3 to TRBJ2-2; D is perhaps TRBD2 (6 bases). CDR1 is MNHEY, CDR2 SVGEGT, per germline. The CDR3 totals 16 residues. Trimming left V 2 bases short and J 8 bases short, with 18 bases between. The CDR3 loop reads CASSYGGASVLGELFF. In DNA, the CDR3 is TGTGCCAGCAGTTACGGAGGGGCCTCTGTGTTGGGGGAGCTGTTTTTT.

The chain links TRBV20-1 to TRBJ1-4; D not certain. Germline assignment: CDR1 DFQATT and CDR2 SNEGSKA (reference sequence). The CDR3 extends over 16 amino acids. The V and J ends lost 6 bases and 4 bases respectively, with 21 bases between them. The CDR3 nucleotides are TGCAGTGCCGACACACACCTCAGGAGCAATAATGAAAAACTGTTTTTT. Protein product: CSADTHLRSNNEKLFF.

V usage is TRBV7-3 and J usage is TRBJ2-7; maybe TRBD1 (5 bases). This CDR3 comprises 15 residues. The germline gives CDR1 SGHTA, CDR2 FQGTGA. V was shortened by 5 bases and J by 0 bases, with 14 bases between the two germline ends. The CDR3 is CASSRGRPGSYEQYF. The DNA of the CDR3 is TGTGCCAGCAGCAGGGGCCGACCGGGCTCCTACGAGCAGTACTTC. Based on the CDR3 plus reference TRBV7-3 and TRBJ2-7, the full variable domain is GAGVSQTPSNKVTEKGKYVELRCDPISGHTALYWYRQSLGQGPEFLIYFQGTGAADDSGLPNDRFFAVRPEGSVSTLKIQRTERGDSAVYLCASSRGRPGSYEQYFGPGTRLTVT.

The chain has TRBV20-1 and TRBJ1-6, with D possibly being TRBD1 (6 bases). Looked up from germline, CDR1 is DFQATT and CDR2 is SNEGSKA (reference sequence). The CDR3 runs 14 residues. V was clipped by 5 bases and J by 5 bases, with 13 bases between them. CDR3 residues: CSAPRGANNSPLHF. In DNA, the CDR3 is TGCAGTGCTCCCCGGGGGGCTAATAATTCACCCCTCCACTTT.

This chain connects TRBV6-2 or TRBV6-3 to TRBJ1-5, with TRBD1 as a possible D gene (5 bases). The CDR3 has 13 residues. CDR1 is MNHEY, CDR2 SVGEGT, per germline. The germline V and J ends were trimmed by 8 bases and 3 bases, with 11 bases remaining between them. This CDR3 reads CASCRAHNQPQHF. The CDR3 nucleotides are TGTGCCAGCTGCAGGGCTCACAATCAGCCCCAGCATTTT.

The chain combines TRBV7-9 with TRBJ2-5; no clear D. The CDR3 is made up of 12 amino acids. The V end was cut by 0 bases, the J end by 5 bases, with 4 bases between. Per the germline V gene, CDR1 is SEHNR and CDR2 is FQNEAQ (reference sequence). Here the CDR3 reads CASSLAPETQYF. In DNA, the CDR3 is TGTGCCAGCAGCTTAGCGCCGGAGACCCAGTACTTC.

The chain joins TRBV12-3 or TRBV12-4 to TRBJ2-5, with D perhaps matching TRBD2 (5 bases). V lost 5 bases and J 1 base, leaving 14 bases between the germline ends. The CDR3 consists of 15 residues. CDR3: CASSVMRVSQETQYF. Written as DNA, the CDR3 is TGTGCCAGCAGTGTGATGCGGGTAAGCCAAGAGACCCAGTACTTC.

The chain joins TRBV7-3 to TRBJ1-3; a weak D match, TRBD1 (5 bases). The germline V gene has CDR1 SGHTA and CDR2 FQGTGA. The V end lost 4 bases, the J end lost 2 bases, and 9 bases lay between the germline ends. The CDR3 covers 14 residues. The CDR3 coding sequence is TGTGCCAGCAGCTCCCAGGGTACTGGAAACACCATATATTTT. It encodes CASSSQGTGNTIYF.

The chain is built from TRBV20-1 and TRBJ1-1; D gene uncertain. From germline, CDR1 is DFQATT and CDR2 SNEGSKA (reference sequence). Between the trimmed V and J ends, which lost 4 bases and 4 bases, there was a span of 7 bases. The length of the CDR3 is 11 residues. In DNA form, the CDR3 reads TGCAGTGCTAAGGTGGGCACTGAAGCTTTCTTT. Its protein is CSAKVGTEAFF.

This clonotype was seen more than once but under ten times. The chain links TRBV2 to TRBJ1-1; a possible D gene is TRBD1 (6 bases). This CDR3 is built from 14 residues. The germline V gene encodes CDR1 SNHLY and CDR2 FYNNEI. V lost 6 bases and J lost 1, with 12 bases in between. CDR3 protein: CASRDRFPNTEAFF. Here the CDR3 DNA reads TGTGCCAGCAGAGACAGGTTCCCGAACACTGAAGCTTTCTTT. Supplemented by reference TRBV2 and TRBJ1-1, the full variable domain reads EPEVTQTPSHQVTQMGQEVILRCVPISNHLYFYWYRQILGQKVEFLVSFYNNEISEKSEIFDDQFSVERPDGSNFTLKIRSTKLEDSAMYFCASRDRFPNTEAFFGQGTRLTVV.

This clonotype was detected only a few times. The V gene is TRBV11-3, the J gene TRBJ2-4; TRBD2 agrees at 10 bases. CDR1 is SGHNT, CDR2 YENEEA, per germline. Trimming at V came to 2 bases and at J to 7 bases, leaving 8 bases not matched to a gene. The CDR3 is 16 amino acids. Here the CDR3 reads CASSLNSGRPLNIQYF. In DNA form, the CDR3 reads TGTGCCAGCAGCTTAAATAGCGGGAGGCCCCTGAACATTCAGTACTTC.

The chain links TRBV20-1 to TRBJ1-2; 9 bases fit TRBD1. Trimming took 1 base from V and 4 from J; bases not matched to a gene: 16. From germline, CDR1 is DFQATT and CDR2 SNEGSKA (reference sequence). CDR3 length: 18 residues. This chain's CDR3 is CSARARPGTGSVAYGYTF. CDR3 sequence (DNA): TGCAGTGCTAGAGCCCGTCCCGGGACAGGGTCAGTCGCCTATGGCTACACCTTC.

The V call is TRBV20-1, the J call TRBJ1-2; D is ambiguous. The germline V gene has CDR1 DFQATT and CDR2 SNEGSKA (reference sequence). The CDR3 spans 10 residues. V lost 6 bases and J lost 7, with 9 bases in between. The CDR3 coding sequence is TGCAGTGCGACCCCTGGTGGCTACACCTTC. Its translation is CSATPGGYTF.

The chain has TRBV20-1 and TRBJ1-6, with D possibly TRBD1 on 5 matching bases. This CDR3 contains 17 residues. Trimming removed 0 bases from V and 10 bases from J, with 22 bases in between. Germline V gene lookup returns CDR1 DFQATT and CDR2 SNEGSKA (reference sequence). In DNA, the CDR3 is TGCAGTGCTAGAGATCTGGGGGGGGGTGTTTTGAAATCACCCCTCCACTTT. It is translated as CSARDLGGGVLKSPLHF.

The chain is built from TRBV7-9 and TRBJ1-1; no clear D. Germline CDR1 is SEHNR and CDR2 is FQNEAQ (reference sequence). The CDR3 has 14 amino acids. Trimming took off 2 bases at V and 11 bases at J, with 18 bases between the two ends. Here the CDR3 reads CASSLTFQSKEAFF. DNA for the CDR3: TGTGCCAGCAGCTTAACCTTTCAGAGCAAGGAGGCTTTCTTT.

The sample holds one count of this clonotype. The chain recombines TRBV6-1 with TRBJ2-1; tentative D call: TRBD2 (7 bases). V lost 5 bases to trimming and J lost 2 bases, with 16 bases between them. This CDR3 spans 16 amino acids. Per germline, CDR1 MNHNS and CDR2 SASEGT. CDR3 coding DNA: TGTGCCAGCAGTCCCCTAGGGGGGAGGGCCTACAATGAGCAGTTCTTC. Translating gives CASSPLGGRAYNEQFF.

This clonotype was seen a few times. The CDR3 region has the DNA TGTGCCAGCAGTTTCCCGACAGGTAGCAATCAGCCCCAGCATTTT. This gives the protein CASSFPTGSNQPQHF. The chain employs TRBV6-5 and TRBJ1-5, with TRBD1 as a possible D gene (6 bases). Germline V lookup: CDR1 MNHEY, CDR2 SVGAGI. The CDR3 contains 15 residues. V was pared by 4 bases and J by 0 bases, with 10 bases between.

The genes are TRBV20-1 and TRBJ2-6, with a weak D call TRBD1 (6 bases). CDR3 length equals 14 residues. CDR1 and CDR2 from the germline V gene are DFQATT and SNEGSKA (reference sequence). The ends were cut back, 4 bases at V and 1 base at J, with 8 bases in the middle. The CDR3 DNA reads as TGCAGTGCTAAACAGGGTTCTGGGGCCAACGTCCTGACTTTC. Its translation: CSAKQGSGANVLTF.

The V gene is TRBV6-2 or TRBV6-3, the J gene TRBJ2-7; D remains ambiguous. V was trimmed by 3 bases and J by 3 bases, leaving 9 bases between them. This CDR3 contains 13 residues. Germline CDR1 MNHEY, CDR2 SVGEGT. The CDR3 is CASSYGVDYEQYF. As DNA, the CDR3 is TGTGCCAGCAGTTATGGGGTTGACTACGAGCAGTACTTC.

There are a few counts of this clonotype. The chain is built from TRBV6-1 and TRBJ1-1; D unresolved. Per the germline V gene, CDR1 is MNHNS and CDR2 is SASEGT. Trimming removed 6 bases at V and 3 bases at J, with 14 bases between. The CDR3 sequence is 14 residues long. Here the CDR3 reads CASSRTLTDTEAFF. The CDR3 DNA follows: TGTGCCAGCAGCAGGACCCTGACGGACACTGAAGCTTTCTTT.

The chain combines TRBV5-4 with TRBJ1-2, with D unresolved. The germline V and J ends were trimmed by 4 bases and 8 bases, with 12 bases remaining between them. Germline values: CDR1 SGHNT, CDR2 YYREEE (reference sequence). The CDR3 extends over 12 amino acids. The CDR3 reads CASSLGGEGYTF. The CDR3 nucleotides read TGTGCCAGCAGCCTGGGTGGGGAAGGCTACACCTTC.

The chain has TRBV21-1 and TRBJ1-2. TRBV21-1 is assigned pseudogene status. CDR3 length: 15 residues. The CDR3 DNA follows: TGTGCCAGCAGCAAAGTCGACCGGTCCAGCTATGGCTACACCTTC. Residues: CASSKVDRSSYGYTF.